Below, 31 T cell receptor beta chains from the same sample are listed, as sequenced in a study of T cell clonality in common variable immunodeficiency. Study-level results: In common variable immunodeficiency, TCR beta chains reportedly carried fewer deletions and N-nucleotide insertions.

These TCRs' antigens remain unknown. Profiling relied on immunoSEQ multiplex PCR, and the TCRdb table lists in-frame clones only, not all of them. The sample holds fewer than 8,000 clones, and no clone turns up only once. The sample consisted of peripheral blood mononuclear cells. The receptors come from a human donor with common variable immunodeficiency.

This clone was detected a few times. The read ends 3 residues shy of where the CDR3 ends; the end is completed using the germline J gene. The chain is built from TRBV5-6 and TRBJ2-7; 7 bases are shared with TRBD1. The CDR3 contains 15 residues. V was clipped by 3 bases and J by 2 bases; unmatched bases: 8. The V gene's germline CDR1 is SGHDT and CDR2 YYEEEE. The sequenced CDR3 bases are TGTGCCAGCAGCTATTCCGGGACAGAGACCTACGAG. Its translation: CASSYSGTETYE. The complete CDR3 sequence is CASSYSGTETYEQYF.

In the case of this clone: With the read ending 3 residues before the CDR3 end, the germline J gene is used to fill in that end. The V call is TRBV5-4, the J call TRBJ2-7; 8 nucleotides match TRBD1. The germline CDR1 and CDR2 sequences are SGHNT and YYREEE (reference sequence). V lost 2 bases, J lost 4 bases, and 8 bases stayed unmatched. This CDR3 is built from 15 residues. The sequenced CDR3 bases are TGTGCCAGCAGCTTTATGGACAGGGCAAATTACGAG. Protein sequence: CASSFMDRANYE. The full CDR3 is CASSFMDRANYEQYF.

Remarks on this clone: The DNA ends 3 residues before the CDR3 does, and the rest of the CDR3 is filled in from the germline J gene. The chain couples TRBV2 to TRBJ2-5, with 10 bases aligning to TRBD1. This CDR3 is built from 15 residues. Unmatched junction bases numbered 6, after V lost 2 bases and J lost 6 bases. Germline CDR1 is SNHLY and CDR2 is FYNNEI. The covered CDR3 bases are TGTGCCAGCAGTGAACAGACAGGGGGCAATAAGACC. Its translation is CASSEQTGGNKT. The full CDR3 protein reads CASSEQTGGNKTQYF.

As to this clone: The read ends 3 residues early relative to the CDR3; the germline J gene fills the gap. This chain uses TRBV19 with TRBJ2-7; 14 bases agree with TRBD2. Germline lookup yields CDR1 LNHDA and CDR2 SQIVND (reference sequence). CDR3 size: 15 residues. The J segment lost 6 bases and the V segment lost 6 bases, leaving 7 bases of the junction unmatched. CDR3 DNA, as far as it was read: TGTGCCAGTAGCCAGGGACTAGCGGGAGCGGTCGAG. This sequence encodes CASSQGLAGAVE. The whole CDR3 sequence is CASSQGLAGAVEQYF. The variable domain in full, completed from reference TRBV19 and TRBJ2-7, reads DGGITQSPKYLFRKEGQNVTLSCEQNLNHDAMYWYRQDPGQGLRLIYYSQIVNDFQKGDIAEGYSVSREKKESFPLTVTSAQKNPTAFYLCASSQGLAGAVEQYFGPGTRLTVT.

This clone came up a few times. Read sequence stops 3 residues before the CDR3 end, and the germline J gene provides the missing end. The chain carries TRBV19 and TRBJ1-5; weak D call: TRBD1 (6 bases). CDR1 is LNHDA, CDR2 SQIVND, per germline (reference sequence). V lost 3 bases to trimming and J lost 1 base, with 16 bases between them. The CDR3 contains 17 residues. Partial CDR3 DNA: TGTGCCAGTAGTATGAAGGGGGAGGTCTGGAGCAATCAGCCC. Protein sequence: CASSMKGEVWSNQP. The CDR3, in full, reads CASSMKGEVWSNQPQHF.

Comment on this clone: One end of the junction does not line up with germline, which may come from a read error. The observed sequence ends 3 residues before the CDR3 terminus, with the missing tail filled in from the germline J gene. The rearrangement links TRBV6-1 to TRBJ2-2; 10 bases line up with TRBD2. The CDR3 covers 16 residues. CDR1 is MNHNS and CDR2 is SASEGT in the germline V gene. CDR3 region: CASRELLAGFGGELFF. The CDR3 DNA, read in part, is TGTGCCAGCCGTGAATTACTAGCGGGATTTGGCGGGGAG.

Concerning this clone itself: The read comes to an end 3 residues before the CDR3 does, leaving the germline J gene to fill in the end. The genes are TRBV7-9 and TRBJ1-5; D unresolved. Trimming removed 0 bases at V and 2 bases at J, with 8 bases between. This CDR3 has 15 amino acids. Germline CDR1 reads SEHNR; CDR2 reads FQNEAQ (reference sequence). The CDR3 region is CASSLAAGGNQPQHF. The CDR3 bases that were read are TGTGCCAGCAGCTTAGCGGCAGGAGGCAATCAGCCC.

A word on this clone: Sequencing ends 3 residues short of the CDR3 end; the germline J gene provides the rest. This sequence joins TRBV5-6 and TRBJ2-7; no clear D. The V and J ends lost 1 base and 0 bases respectively, with 5 bases between them. Germline V lookup: CDR1 SGHDT, CDR2 YYEEEE. The CDR3 totals 13 residues. The CDR3 reads CASSLLVSYEQYF. The sequenced CDR3 bases are TGTGCCAGCAGCTTGCTTGTCTCCTACGAG.

The covered CDR3 bases are TGTGCCAGTAGTCCGGGACAGTCCAAGACC. Its translation is CASSPGQSKT. The full-length CDR3 reads as CASSPGQSKTQYF. The rearrangement uses TRBV19 and TRBJ2-5, with 7 bases aligning to TRBD1. The CDR3 goes on 3 residues after the read ends, and that part is filled in from the germline J gene. The CDR3 has 13 amino acids. Germline loops: CDR1 LNHDA, CDR2 SQIVND (reference sequence). Unmatched junction bases numbered 6, after V lost 5 bases and J lost 6 bases.

There are many counts of this clone. The read is 3 residues too short to cover the CDR3 end, so that end is filled in from the germline J gene. The genes are TRBV20-1 and TRBJ2-7; 9 nucleotides agree with TRBD1. V gave up 6 bases and J gave up 3 bases; unmatched junction bases: 9. CDR3 length: 14 residues. The germline gives CDR1 DFQATT, CDR2 SNEGSKA (reference sequence). The covered CDR3 bases are TGCAGTGCGGACCCAGGGACAGGGAACTACGAG. This codes for CSADPGTGNYE. The CDR3 in its entirety is CSADPGTGNYEQYF.

Only a few counts were recorded for this clone. The CDR3 goes on 3 residues after the read ends, and that part is filled in from the germline J gene. The V and J genes are TRBV7-3 and TRBJ2-3; perhaps TRBD1 as D (6 bases). V gave up 5 bases and J gave up 0 bases, with 15 bases separating them. Germline values: CDR1 SGHTA, CDR2 FQGTGA. This CDR3 has 16 amino acids. CDR3 DNA, as far as it was read: TGTGCCAGCAGCATGAGGACAGCCGAGAGCACAGATACG. It codes for CASSMRTAESTDT. The complete CDR3 reads CASSMRTAESTDTQYF.

This clone was picked up many times. Read coverage stops 3 residues before the CDR3 terminus; the germline J gene supplies the remainder. This specimen includes other DNA sequences encoding the same CDR3. J is TRBJ2-7 and V is TRBV20-1; TRBD2 aligns across 8 bases. Trimming removed 3 bases from V and 5 bases from J; junction bases left unmatched: 9. The V gene's germline CDR1 is DFQATT and CDR2 SNEGSKA (reference sequence). The CDR3 covers 14 residues. CDR3 DNA, as far as it was read: TGCAGTGCTAGTTCGGGTAGCGGGATGAACGAG. It codes for CSASSGSGMNE. From start to end, the CDR3 is CSASSGSGMNEQYF.

By share, this clone counts as medium-sized. The read falls 3 residues short of the CDR3 end, and the missing part is taken from the germline J gene. The rearrangement uses TRBV20-1 and TRBJ2-3; 13 positions agree with TRBD2. Unmatched junction bases numbered 21, after V lost 7 bases and J lost 5 bases. Per germline, CDR1 DFQATT and CDR2 SNEGSKA (reference sequence). The CDR3 loop spans 19 amino acids. CDR3 amino acids: CSGREVRTSGSLVQDTQYF. CDR3 bases read: TGCAGTGGGAGAGAAGTTCGGACTAGCGGGAGTCTAGTTCAAGATACG.

By share, this clone ranks as medium-sized (0.01 to 0.1%). The read stops 3 residues short of the end of the CDR3; the missing end is completed from the germline J gene. The chain links TRBV11-2 to TRBJ2-5; 9 positions agree with TRBD2. The CDR3 covers 15 residues. V was pared by 4 bases and J by 4 bases, with 7 bases of the junction left unmatched. The germline V gene encodes CDR1 SGHAT and CDR2 FQNNGV. CDR3 in amino acids: CASSYQKGLAETQYF. The part of the CDR3 DNA that was read is TGTGCCAGCAGCTACCAGAAGGGACTAGCAGAGACC.

Details on this clone: The read halts 3 residues ahead of the CDR3 end, with the missing end drawn from the germline J gene. The V and J genes are TRBV7-9 and TRBJ2-7; 9 nucleotides line up with TRBD2. V was clipped by 4 bases and J by 1 base; unmatched bases: 2. CDR1 is SEHNR, CDR2 FQNEAQ, per germline (reference sequence). CDR3 length: 14 residues. The CDR3 sequence is CASSSTSGSYEQYF. CDR3 DNA, as far as it was read: TGTGCCAGCAGCTCGACTAGCGGATCCTACGAG. Full variable domain (missing parts from reference TRBV7-9 and TRBJ2-7): DTGVSQNPRHKITKRGQNVTFRCDPISEHNRLYWYRQTLGQGPEFLTYFQNEAQLEKSRLLSDRFSAERPKGSFSTLEIQRTEQGDSAMYLCASSSTSGSYEQYFGPGTRLTVT.

On this clone itself: Read coverage stops 3 residues before the CDR3 terminus; the germline J gene supplies the remainder. The chain couples TRBV7-9 to TRBJ2-3, with 8 bases lining up with TRBD2. The CDR3 consists of 13 residues. J lost 3 bases, V lost 11 bases, and 7 bases had no gene match. From germline, CDR1 is SEHNR and CDR2 FQNEAQ (reference sequence). CDR3 protein: CAGGASGTDTQYF. The CDR3 bases that were read are TGTGCCGGGGGGGCTAGCGGGACAGATACG.

As for this clone: The read finishes 3 residues shy of the CDR3 end, and the germline J gene is used to complete it. The rearrangement uses TRBV19 and TRBJ1-5, with 10 bases lining up with TRBD1. The CDR3 covers 15 residues. CDR1 is LNHDA, CDR2 SQIVND, per germline (reference sequence). The V segment lost 5 bases and the J segment 8 bases; nucleotides outside the gene matches: 9. CDR3 bases read: TGTGCCAGTAGTCCCGGACAGGGGGGTCTTAAGCCC. The encoded protein is CASSPGQGGLKP. The full CDR3 protein reads CASSPGQGGLKPQHF.

This clone was observed a handful of times. The read ends 3 residues before the CDR3 terminus; that terminus is restored from the germline J gene. V gene TRBV5-1 combines with J gene TRBJ2-5; no firm D call. The V end lost 2 bases, the J end lost 3 bases, and 14 bases lay between the germline ends. CDR1 and CDR2 from the germline V gene are SGHRS and YFSETQ. The CDR3 is 15 amino acids. The CDR3 is CASSLGLSPKETQYF. Partial CDR3 DNA: TGCGCCAGCAGCTTAGGGTTGTCTCCAAAAGAGACC.

This clone is medium-sized (0.01 to 0.1%) in the sample. Incomplete CDR3 DNA: TGCAGCGTGGCCCGACAGGGAGGATACGAG. This sequence encodes CSVARQGGYE. The entire CDR3 reads CSVARQGGYEQYF. The chain is built from TRBV29-1 and TRBJ2-7, with D maybe TRBD1 (7 bases). Read coverage stops 3 residues before the CDR3 terminus; the germline J gene supplies the remainder. The V gene's germline CDR1 is SQVTM and CDR2 ANQGSEA. The CDR3 length is 13 residues. V was pared by 6 bases and J by 4 bases, with 16 bases between.

This clone counts as medium-sized. The CDR3 reads CSARGQGAPYSNQPQHF. The sequenced part of the CDR3 DNA is TGCAGTGCAAGGGGACAGGGGGCCCCTTATAGCAATCAGCCC. The V and J genes are TRBV20-1 and TRBJ1-5; 12 bases agree with TRBD1. The read finishes 3 residues shy of the CDR3 end, and the germline J gene is used to complete it. After removal of 6 bases from V and 0 bases from J, the junction contained 9 bases not matched to a gene. CDR3 size: 17 residues. Germline CDR1 DFQATT, CDR2 SNEGSKA (reference sequence).

This clone came up many times. The read stops 3 residues short of the end of the CDR3; the missing end is completed from the germline J gene. V is TRBV9 and J is TRBJ2-7; 11 bases agree with TRBD2. V lost 3 bases to trimming and J lost 1 base; unmatched junction nucleotides: 0. The germline gives CDR1 SGDLS, CDR2 YYNGEE. The CDR3 is 14 amino acids. The covered CDR3 bases are TGTGCCAGCAGCGGGACTAGCGGGTCCTACGAG. It is translated as CASSGTSGSYE. In full, the CDR3 reads CASSGTSGSYEQYF.

A note on this clone: The read gets to within 3 residues of the CDR3 end, and the germline J gene fills in the rest. The chain has TRBV16 and TRBJ2-1; TRBD2 aligns across 7 bases. With V trimmed by 2 bases and J by 7 bases, 11 bases remained unmatched. There are 16 residues in the CDR3. The V gene's germline CDR1 is KGHSY and CDR2 FQNENV. The sequenced part of the CDR3 DNA is TGTGCCAGCAGCCAAGGAGGCGGGGGAATTAGGAATGAG. It yields the protein CASSQGGGGIRNE. The full CDR3 reads CASSQGGGGIRNEQFF.

This clone qualifies as medium-sized. The read ends 3 residues shy of where the CDR3 ends; the end is completed using the germline J gene. The V call is TRBV20-1, the J call TRBJ1-2; tentatively, D is TRBD1 (5 bases). The V end lost 6 bases, the J end lost 6 bases, and 20 bases lay between the germline ends. The CDR3 runs to 14 residues. Germline V lookup: CDR1 DFQATT, CDR2 SNEGSKA (reference sequence). CDR3 sequence reads: CSAPTTVRGDGYTF. CDR3 bases read: TGCAGTGCCCCCACTACAGTGAGAGGGGATGGC.

At least ten counts were recorded for this clone. The read is 3 residues too short to cover the CDR3 end, so that end is filled in from the germline J gene. V usage is TRBV6-4 and J usage is TRBJ2-6; TRBD2 matches 7 bases. This CDR3 region has 16 residues. CDR1 and CDR2 from the germline V gene are MRHNA and SNTAGT. The V gene end was trimmed by 5 bases and the J gene end by 4 bases; junction bases not matched to a gene: 8. The CDR3 sequence is CASSNDRGEGANVLTF. Incomplete CDR3 DNA: TGTGCCAGCAGTAACGATCGGGGGGAAGGGGCCAACGTC.

By sample fraction, this clone is medium-sized. The CDR3 extends 3 residues past the end of the read, so its final part is completed from the germline J gene. The rearrangement joins TRBV30 to TRBJ1-5, with TRBD1 matching over 8 bases. The germline gives CDR1 GTSNPN, CDR2 SVGIG (reference sequence). The CDR3 length is 19 residues. V was clipped by 1 base and J by 4 bases; unmatched bases: 18. CDR3 bases read: TGTGCCTGGAGTGCGGGCCCCCCCATGACAGGGGTGAGAAATCAGCCC. It specifies CAWSAGPPMTGVRNQP. The full-length CDR3 reads as CAWSAGPPMTGVRNQPQHF.

Many counts were recorded for this clone. The CDR3 bases that were read are TGTGCCAGCAGTTTATGGACTAGCGGGGCGTTGACCTACGAG. Translated, it gives CASSLWTSGALTYE. The whole CDR3 is CASSLWTSGALTYEQYF. The gene calls are TRBV28 and TRBJ2-7, with 11 bases that match TRBD2. The read ends 3 residues before the CDR3 terminus; that terminus is restored from the germline J gene. The V gene's germline CDR1 is MDHEN and CDR2 SYDVKM. V trimming: 0 bases; J trimming: 2 bases; junction bases outside the gene matches: 6. CDR3 length: 17 amino acids.

A remark on this clone: The observed sequence ends 3 residues before the CDR3 terminus, with the missing tail filled in from the germline J gene. The chain has TRBV6-1 and TRBJ2-3; D call uncertain. Trimming shortened V by 4 bases and J by 6 bases, and 8 bases separated the two germline ends. Germline V gene data show CDR1 as MNHNS and CDR2 as SASEGT. The CDR3 runs to 12 residues. The chain's CDR3 is CASSVRVDTQYF. The sequenced part of the CDR3 DNA is TGTGCCAGCAGTGTTAGGGTCGATACG.

With respect to this clone: The read terminates 3 residues before the CDR3 end, so the remaining end is supplied by the germline J gene. The chain employs TRBV7-3 and TRBJ2-5, with 7 bases matching TRBD2. The germline V gene has CDR1 SGHTA and CDR2 FQGTGA. This CDR3 region has 15 residues. V was pared by 1 base and J by 1 base, with 3 bases of the junction left unmatched. CDR3: CASSLSASGQETQYF. The CDR3 DNA, read in part, is TGTGCCAGCAGCTTAAGTGCTAGCGGCCAAGAGACC.

Worth noting for this clone: Coverage ceases 3 residues before the CDR3 finishes, and the germline J gene fills in the end. This chain uses TRBV19 with TRBJ1-4; 7 bases are shared with TRBD1. Trimming cost V 3 bases and J 5 bases; bases outside gene matches: 6. The CDR3 sequence is 15 residues long. Germline V gene sequence: CDR1 LNHDA, CDR2 SQIVND (reference sequence). The DNA read from the CDR3 is TGTGCCAGTAGTATGTACGGGACAGAGAATGAAAAA. The encoded protein is CASSMYGTENEK. From start to end, the CDR3 is CASSMYGTENEKLFF.

A few counts support this clone. Coverage ceases 3 residues before the CDR3 finishes, and the germline J gene fills in the end. The chain couples TRBV5-6 to TRBJ2-7; 8 nucleotides match TRBD1. The trim removed 4 bases at V and 4 bases at J, leaving 7 bases unmatched. Looked up from germline, CDR1 is SGHDT and CDR2 is YYEEEE. CDR3 length: 14 residues. The CDR3 bases that were read are TGTGCCAGCAGCAAGAGACAGGGGTTATACGAG. Translation: CASSKRQGLYE. The whole CDR3 protein is CASSKRQGLYEQYF.

For this clone: The read halts 3 residues ahead of the CDR3 end, with the missing end drawn from the germline J gene. The rearrangement joins TRBV5-1 to TRBJ2-7; D is ambiguous. This CDR3 has 15 residues. Germline-derived CDR1 and CDR2 are SGHRS and YFSETQ. Trimming took off 0 bases at V and 1 base at J, with 11 bases between the two ends. CDR3 sequence reads: CASSLASKGSYEQYF. CDR3 DNA (partial): TGCGCCAGCAGCTTGGCTTCGAAAGGGTCCTACGAG.